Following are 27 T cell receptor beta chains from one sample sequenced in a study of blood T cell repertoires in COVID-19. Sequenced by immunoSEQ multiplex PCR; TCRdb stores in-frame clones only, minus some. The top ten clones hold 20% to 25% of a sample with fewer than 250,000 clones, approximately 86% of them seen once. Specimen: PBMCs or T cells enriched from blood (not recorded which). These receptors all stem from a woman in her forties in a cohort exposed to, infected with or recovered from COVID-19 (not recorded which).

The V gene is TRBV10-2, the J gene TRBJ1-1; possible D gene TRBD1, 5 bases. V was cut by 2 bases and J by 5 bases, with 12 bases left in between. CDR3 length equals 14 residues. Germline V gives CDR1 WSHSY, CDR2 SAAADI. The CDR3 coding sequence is TGCGCCAGCAGTGAGGAACAGGTGTGGACTGAAGCTTTCTTT. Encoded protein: CASSEEQVWTEAFF.

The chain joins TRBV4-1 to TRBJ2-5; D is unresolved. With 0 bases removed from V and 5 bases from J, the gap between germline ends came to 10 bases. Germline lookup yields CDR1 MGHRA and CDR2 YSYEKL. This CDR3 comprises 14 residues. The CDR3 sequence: CASSQDQLEETQYF. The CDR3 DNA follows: TGCGCCAGCAGCCAAGATCAGCTAGAGGAGACCCAGTACTTC.

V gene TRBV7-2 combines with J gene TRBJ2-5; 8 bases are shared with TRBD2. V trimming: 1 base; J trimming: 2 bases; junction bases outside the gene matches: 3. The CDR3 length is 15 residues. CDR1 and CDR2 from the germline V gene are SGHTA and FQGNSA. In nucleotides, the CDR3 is TGTGCCAGCAGCTTAGAACTAGCGGATCAAGAGACCCAGTACTTC. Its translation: CASSLELADQETQYF.

The chain's CDR3 is CASSFDRGPETYGYTF. The CDR3 DNA sequence: TGTGCCAGCAGTTTTGACAGGGGCCCAGAGACGTATGGCTACACCTTC. The rearrangement joins TRBV6-5 to TRBJ1-2; 8 bases match TRBD1. J was trimmed by 5 bases and V by 4 bases; bases with no gene match: 12. Per germline, CDR1 MNHEY and CDR2 SVGAGI. The CDR3 contains 16 residues.

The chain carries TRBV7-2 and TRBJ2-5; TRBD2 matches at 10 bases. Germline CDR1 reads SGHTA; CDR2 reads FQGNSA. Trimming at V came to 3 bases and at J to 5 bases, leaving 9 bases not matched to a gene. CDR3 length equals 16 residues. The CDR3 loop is CASSFSGRTLRETQYF. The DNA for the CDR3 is TGTGCCAGCAGCTTTAGCGGGAGGACTCTCCGGGAGACCCAGTACTTC.

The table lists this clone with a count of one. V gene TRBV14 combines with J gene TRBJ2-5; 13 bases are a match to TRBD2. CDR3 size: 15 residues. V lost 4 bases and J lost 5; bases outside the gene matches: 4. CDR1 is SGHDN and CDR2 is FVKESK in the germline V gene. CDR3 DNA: TGTGCCAGCAGCCGACTAGCGGGGGGCGGCGAGACCCAGTACTTC. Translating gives CASSRLAGGGETQYF.

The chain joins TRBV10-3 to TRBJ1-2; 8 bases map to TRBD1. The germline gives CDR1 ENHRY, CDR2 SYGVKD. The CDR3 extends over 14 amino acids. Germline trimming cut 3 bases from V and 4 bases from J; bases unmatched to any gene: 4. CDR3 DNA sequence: TGTGCCATCAGTGAATCAGGGGGCGGCTATGGCTACACCTTC. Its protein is CAISESGGGYGYTF.

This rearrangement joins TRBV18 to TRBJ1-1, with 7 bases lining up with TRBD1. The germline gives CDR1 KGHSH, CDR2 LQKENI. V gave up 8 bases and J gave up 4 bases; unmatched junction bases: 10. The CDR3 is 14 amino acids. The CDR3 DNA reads TGTGCCAGCCAGGTAGACAGGGAGCTCACTGAAGCTTTCTTT. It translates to CASQVDRELTEAFF. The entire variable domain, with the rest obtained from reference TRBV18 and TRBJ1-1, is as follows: NAGVMQNPRHLVRRRGQEARLRCSPMKGHSHVYWYRQLPEEGLKFMVYLQKENIIDESGMPKERFSAEFPKEGPSILRIQQVVRGDSAAYFCASQVDRELTEAFFGQGTRLTVV.

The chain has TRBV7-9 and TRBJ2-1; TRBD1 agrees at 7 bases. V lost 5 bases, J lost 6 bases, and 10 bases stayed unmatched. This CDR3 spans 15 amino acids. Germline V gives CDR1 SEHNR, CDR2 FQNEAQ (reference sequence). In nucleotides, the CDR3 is TGTGCCAGCAGCCACGGGACAGAGGGCCGCAATGAGCAGTTCTTC. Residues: CASSHGTEGRNEQFF. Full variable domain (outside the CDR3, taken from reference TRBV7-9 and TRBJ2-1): DTGVSQNPRHKITKRGQNVTFRCDPISEHNRLYWYRQTLGQGPEFLTYFQNEAQLEKSRLLSDRFSAERPKGSFSTLEIQRTEQGDSAMYLCASSHGTEGRNEQFFGPGTRLTVL.

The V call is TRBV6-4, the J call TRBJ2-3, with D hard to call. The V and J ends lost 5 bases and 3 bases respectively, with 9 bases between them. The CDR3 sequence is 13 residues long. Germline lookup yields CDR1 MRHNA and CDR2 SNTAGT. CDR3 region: CASSREATDTQYF. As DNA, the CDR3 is TGTGCCAGCAGTCGTGAGGCGACAGATACGCAGTATTTT.

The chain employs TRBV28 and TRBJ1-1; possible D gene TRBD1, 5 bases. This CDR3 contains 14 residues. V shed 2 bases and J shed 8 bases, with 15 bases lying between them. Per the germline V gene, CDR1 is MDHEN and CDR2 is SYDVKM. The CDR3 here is CASSLPGRFIEAFF. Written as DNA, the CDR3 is TGTGCCAGCAGTTTACCAGGGCGCTTCATCGAAGCTTTCTTT. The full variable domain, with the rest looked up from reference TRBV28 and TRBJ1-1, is DVKVTQSSRYLVKRTGEKVFLECVQDMDHENMFWYRQDPGLGLRLIYFSYDVKMKEKGDIPEGYSVSREKKERFSLILESASTNQTSMYLCASSLPGRFIEAFFGQGTRLTVV.

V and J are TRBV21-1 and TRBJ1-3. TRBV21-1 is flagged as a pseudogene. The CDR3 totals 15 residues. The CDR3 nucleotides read TGTGCCAGCAGCAAAGGGAGAAGCTCTGGAAACACCATATATTTT. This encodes CASSKGRSSGNTIYF.

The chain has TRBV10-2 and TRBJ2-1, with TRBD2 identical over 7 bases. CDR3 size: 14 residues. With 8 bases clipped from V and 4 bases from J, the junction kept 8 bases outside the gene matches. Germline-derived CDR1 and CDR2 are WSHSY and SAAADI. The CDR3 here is CASWPSGVYNEQFF. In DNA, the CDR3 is TGCGCCAGCTGGCCTAGCGGAGTTTACAATGAGCAGTTCTTC.

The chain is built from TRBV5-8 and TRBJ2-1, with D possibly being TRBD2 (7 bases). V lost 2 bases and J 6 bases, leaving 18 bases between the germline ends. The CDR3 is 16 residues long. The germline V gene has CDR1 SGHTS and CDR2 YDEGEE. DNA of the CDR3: TGTGCCAGCAGCTTTGGGGGAGGGGGGCAGACCAATGAGCAGTTCTTC. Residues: CASSFGGGGQTNEQFF. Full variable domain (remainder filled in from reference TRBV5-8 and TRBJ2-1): EAGVTQSPTHLIKTRGQQATLRCSPISGHTSVYWYQQALGLGLQFLLWYDEGEERNRGNFPPRFSGRQFPNYSSELNVNALELEDSALYLCASSFGGGGQTNEQFFGPGTRLTVL.

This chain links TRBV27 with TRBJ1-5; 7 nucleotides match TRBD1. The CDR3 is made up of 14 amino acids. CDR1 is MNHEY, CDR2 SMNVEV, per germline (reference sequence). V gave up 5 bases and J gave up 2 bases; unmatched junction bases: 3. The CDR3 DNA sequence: TGTGCCAGCAGTATTGACAGGGGCAATCAGCCCCAGCATTTT. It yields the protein CASSIDRGNQPQHF.

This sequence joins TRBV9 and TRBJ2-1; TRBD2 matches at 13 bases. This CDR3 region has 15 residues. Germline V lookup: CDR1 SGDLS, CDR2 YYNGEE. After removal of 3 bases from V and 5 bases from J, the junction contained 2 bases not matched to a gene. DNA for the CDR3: TGTGCCAGCAGCGGGGGACTAGCGGGAAACAATGAGCAGTTCTTC. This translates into CASSGGLAGNNEQFF.

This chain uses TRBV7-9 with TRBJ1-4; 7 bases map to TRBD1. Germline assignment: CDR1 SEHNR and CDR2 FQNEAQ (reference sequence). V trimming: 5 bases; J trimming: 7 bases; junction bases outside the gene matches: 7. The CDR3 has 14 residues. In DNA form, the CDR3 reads TGTGCCAGCAGCCCAACGGGACAGCTTGAAAAACTGTTTTTT. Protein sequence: CASSPTGQLEKLFF.

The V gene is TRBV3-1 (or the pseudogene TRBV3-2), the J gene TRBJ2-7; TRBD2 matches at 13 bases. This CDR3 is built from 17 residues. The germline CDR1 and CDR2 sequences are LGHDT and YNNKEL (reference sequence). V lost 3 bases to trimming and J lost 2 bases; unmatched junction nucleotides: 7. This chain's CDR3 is CASSHTSGGAYTYEQYF. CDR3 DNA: TGTGCCAGCAGCCACACTAGCGGGGGGGCCTACACCTACGAGCAGTACTTC.

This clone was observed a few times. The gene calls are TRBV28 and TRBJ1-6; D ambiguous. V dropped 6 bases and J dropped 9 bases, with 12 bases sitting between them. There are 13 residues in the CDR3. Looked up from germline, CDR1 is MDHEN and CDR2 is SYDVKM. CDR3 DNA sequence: TGTGCCAGCAGCGAGCCGAACGTTTCACCCCTCCACTTT. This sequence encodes CASSEPNVSPLHF.

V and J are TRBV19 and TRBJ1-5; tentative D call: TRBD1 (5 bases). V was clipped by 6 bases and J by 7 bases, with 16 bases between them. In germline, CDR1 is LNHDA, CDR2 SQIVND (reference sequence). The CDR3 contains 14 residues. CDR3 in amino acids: CASSWAGERQPQHF. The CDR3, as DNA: TGTGCCAGTAGCTGGGCGGGGGAGCGCCAGCCCCAGCATTTT.

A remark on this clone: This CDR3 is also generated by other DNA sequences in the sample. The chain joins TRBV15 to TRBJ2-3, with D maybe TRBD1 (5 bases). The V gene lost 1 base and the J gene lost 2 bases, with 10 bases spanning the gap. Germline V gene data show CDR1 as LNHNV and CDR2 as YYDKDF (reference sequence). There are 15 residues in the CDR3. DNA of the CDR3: TGTGCCACCAGCAGAGGGGGCGGAAACACAGATACGCAGTATTTT. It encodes CATSRGGGNTDTQYF.

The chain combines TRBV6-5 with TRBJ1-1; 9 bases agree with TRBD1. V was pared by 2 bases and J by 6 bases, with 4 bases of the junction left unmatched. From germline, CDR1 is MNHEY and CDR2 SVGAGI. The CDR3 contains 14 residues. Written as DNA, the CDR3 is TGTGCCAGCAGTTACGGGACAGGGAGTGCTGAAGCTTTCTTT. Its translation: CASSYGTGSAEAFF.

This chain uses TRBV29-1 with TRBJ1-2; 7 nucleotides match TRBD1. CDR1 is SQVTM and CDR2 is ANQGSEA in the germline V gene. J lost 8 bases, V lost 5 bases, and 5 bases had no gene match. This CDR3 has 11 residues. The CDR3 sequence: CSVTGDGGYTF. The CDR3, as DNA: TGCAGCGTTACAGGGGATGGGGGCTACACCTTC. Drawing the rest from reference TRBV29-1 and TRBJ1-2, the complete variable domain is SAVISQKPSRDICQRGTSLTIQCQVDSQVTMMFWYRQQPGQSLTLIATANQGSEATYESGFVIDKFPISRPNLTFSTLTVSNMSPEDSSIYLCSVTGDGGYTFGSGTRLTVV.

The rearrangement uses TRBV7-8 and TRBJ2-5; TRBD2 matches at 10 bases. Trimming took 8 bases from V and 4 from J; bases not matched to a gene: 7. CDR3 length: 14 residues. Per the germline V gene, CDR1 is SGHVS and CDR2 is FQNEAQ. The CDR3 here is CASLKAGGGETQYF. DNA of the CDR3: TGTGCCAGCCTGAAAGCGGGAGGGGGAGAGACCCAGTACTTC.

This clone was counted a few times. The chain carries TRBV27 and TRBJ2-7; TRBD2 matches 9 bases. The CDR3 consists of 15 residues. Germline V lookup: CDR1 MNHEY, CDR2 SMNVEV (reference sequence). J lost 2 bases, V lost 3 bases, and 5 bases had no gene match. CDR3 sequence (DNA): TGTGCCAGCAGTTTTCGACTAGCGGATCCCTACGAGCAGTACTTC. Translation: CASSFRLADPYEQYF.

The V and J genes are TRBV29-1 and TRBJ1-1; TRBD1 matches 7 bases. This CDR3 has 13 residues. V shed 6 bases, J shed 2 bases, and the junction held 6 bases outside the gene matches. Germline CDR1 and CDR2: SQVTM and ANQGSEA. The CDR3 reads CSVDGQVNTEAFF. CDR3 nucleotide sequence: TGCAGCGTCGACGGACAGGTCAACACTGAAGCTTTCTTT.

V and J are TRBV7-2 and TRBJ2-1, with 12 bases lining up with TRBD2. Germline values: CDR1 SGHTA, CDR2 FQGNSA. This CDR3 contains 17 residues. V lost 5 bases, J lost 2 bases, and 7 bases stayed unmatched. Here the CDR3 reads CASSPQASGRAYNEQFF. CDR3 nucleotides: TGTGCCAGCAGCCCCCAGGCTAGCGGGAGGGCCTACAATGAGCAGTTCTTC.